This T cell receptor beta chain was obtained from a study of blood T cells in healthy people across ages. Combining a sample-barcoded 5' primer with a J-beta primer mix, a second PCR ran for about 7 to 11 cycles. The authors tagged each cDNA molecule using a template-switch adaptor with 12 random nucleotides. Each CDR3 protein is one row after TCRdb ran MiXCR on the 5' RACE reads. The table includes 780,000 or so distinct CDR3 sequences, roughly 50% detected once. The study, taken as a whole, reports: Compared with aged donors, long-lived donors showed fewer expanded clones, suggesting selection.

Points on this clonotype: Its antigen is unidentified.

Each individual donor underwent a draw of ten milliliters of peripheral blood. The CDR3 is made up of 15 amino acids. The germline V and J ends were trimmed by 5 bases and 6 bases, with 19 bases remaining between them. Germline-derived CDR1 and CDR2 are SGHTA and FQGNSA. Material: blood. This clonotype was sampled from a man aged 35 to 55 in good health. The chain has TRBV7-2 and TRBJ1-2; D ambiguous. Here the CDR3 reads CASSPEFFESNGYTF. CDR3 DNA: TGTGCCAGCAGCCCCGAATTCTTTGAGTCGAATGGCTACACCTTC.